Following are 17 T cell receptor beta chains from one sample sequenced in a study of T cell responses to AZD1222 COVID-19 vaccine. Sequencing was performed with immunoSEQ multiplex PCR; in TCRdb, only in-frame clones are kept and a portion is missing. The data hold 130,000 or so clones, with roughly nine tenths observed a single time. Material: peripheral blood, obtained on day 0 of AZD1222 vaccination. The receptors derive from an adult in good health.

This chain links TRBV30 with TRBJ2-5; D not certain. This CDR3 is built from 11 residues. V was cut by 1 base and J by 9 bases, with 9 bases left in between. Germline V CDR1 and CDR2: GTSNPN, SVGIG (reference sequence). CDR3 loop: CAWSDSSAQYF. The CDR3 DNA is TGTGCCTGGAGTGATTCCTCGGCCCAGTACTTC.

V is TRBV3-1 (or the pseudogene TRBV3-2) and J is TRBJ2-1; TRBD2 matches 9 bases. Per germline, CDR1 LGHDT and CDR2 YNNKEL (reference sequence). V shed 3 bases and J 12 bases; nucleotides not matched to a gene: 15. CDR3 length: 16 residues. The CDR3 DNA reads TGTGCCAGCAGCCAGGCCCCCGTTCTAGCGGGATCCCCGCAGTTCTTC. Its translation: CASSQAPVLAGSPQFF.

Written as DNA, the CDR3 is TGTGCCAGCAGCAGCGGACAGGGGAGCCTCCCCATGAACACTGAAGCTTTCTTT. The encoded protein is CASSSGQGSLPMNTEAFF. The chain recombines TRBV21-1 with TRBJ1-1; the D call in the table, TRBD1, was not verified against the DNA. TRBV21-1 is a pseudogene locus. This CDR3 has 18 amino acids.

This clone was counted a single time. This rearrangement joins TRBV6-5 to TRBJ1-2, with 8 positions matching TRBD1. From germline, CDR1 is MNHEY and CDR2 SVGAGI. V was pared by 0 bases and J by 6 bases, with 9 bases of the junction left unmatched. The length of the CDR3 is 16 residues. CDR3 in amino acids: CASSYSEGQGLDGYTF. CDR3 bases: TGTGCCAGCAGTTACTCCGAAGGACAGGGCTTAGATGGCTACACCTTC.

The V gene is TRBV12-3 or TRBV12-4, the J gene TRBJ1-2, with D possibly matching TRBD1 (5 bases). V lost 6 bases to trimming and J lost 7 bases, with 15 bases between them. The CDR3 sequence is 13 residues long. CDR3 protein: CASSTLGVSGYTF. In DNA form, the CDR3 reads TGTGCCAGCAGCACCTTAGGGGTGAGTGGCTACACCTTC.

The chain couples TRBV5-4 to TRBJ1-4, with a possible D match to TRBD1 (5 bases). CDR1 SGHNT and CDR2 YYREEE come from the germline V gene (reference sequence). The CDR3 has 13 amino acids. Trimming pared 4 bases from V and 7 bases from J, leaving 11 bases between. The CDR3 coding sequence is TGTGCCAGCAGCCCGGGGGGTGGTGAAAAACTGTTTTTT. Translating gives CASSPGGGEKLFF. The full variable domain, with the rest looked up from reference TRBV5-4 and TRBJ1-4, is ETGVTQSPTHLIKTRGQQVTLRCSSQSGHNTVSWYQQALGQGPQFIFQYYREEENGRGNFPPRFSGLQFPNYSSELNVNALELDDSALYLCASSPGGGEKLFFGSGTQLSVL.

DNA of the CDR3: TGTGCCAGCAGTGAAGCTGGACAGGCCGGGCAGCCCCAGCATTTT. As protein: CASSEAGQAGQPQHF. The chain has TRBV6-1 and TRBJ1-5; 7 bases are a match to TRBD1. The CDR3 consists of 15 residues. Unmatched junction bases numbered 6, after V lost 0 bases and J lost 7 bases. CDR1 MNHNS and CDR2 SASEGT come from the germline V gene.

The V gene is TRBV7-8, the J gene TRBJ1-2; 9 bases match TRBD1. The junction had 7 bases not matched to a gene; V was cut back by 3 bases and J by 5 bases. The CDR3 is made up of 15 amino acids. Per the germline V gene, CDR1 is SGHVS and CDR2 is FQNEAQ. CDR3 residues: CASSFSTGTGYGYTF. The CDR3 coding sequence is TGTGCCAGCAGCTTTTCCACCGGGACAGGGTATGGCTACACCTTC. The full variable domain, in which reference TRBV7-8 and TRBJ1-2 provide the parts outside the CDR3, is GAGVSQSPRYKVAKRGQDVALRCDPISGHVSLFWYQQALGQGPEFLTYFQNEAQLDKSGLPSDRFFAERPEGSVSTLKIQRTQQEDSAVYLCASSFSTGTGYGYTFGSGTRLTVV.

J is TRBJ2-1 and V is TRBV7-3, with D tentatively TRBD2 (6 bases). The length of the CDR3 is 16 residues. The germline gives CDR1 SGHTA, CDR2 FQGTGA. Trimming took 1 base from V and 2 from J, leaving 12 bases between them. In DNA, the CDR3 is TGTGCCAGCAGCTTAAACCTGGGGGGTCCCTACAATGAGCAGTTCTTC. Amino acid sequence: CASSLNLGGPYNEQFF.

This sequence joins TRBV2 and TRBJ2-7; a possible D gene is TRBD2 (6 bases). The CDR3 contains 13 residues. Trimming shortened V by 5 bases and J by 3 bases, and 11 bases separated the two germline ends. The germline V gene encodes CDR1 SNHLY and CDR2 FYNNEI. The CDR3 DNA is TGTGCCAGCAGTCCGGGACTCTTCTACGAGCAGTACTTC. This codes for CASSPGLFYEQYF.

This clone came up a few times. The J gene is TRBJ2-5, the V gene TRBV7-9, with 11 bases aligning to TRBD2. With 2 bases clipped from V and 3 bases from J, the junction kept 11 bases outside the gene matches. CDR1 and CDR2 from the germline V gene are SEHNR and FQNEAQ (reference sequence). The length of the CDR3 is 18 residues. For the CDR3, the DNA is TGTGCCAGCAGCTTATTCCCCCGACTAGCGGGAATGAAAGAGACCCAGTACTTC. Protein: CASSLFPRLAGMKETQYF.

The rearrangement joins TRBV5-5 to TRBJ1-1, with D unresolved. Germline assignment: CDR1 SGHKS and CDR2 YYEKEE (reference sequence). The CDR3 consists of 15 residues. V was pared by 7 bases and J by 1 base, with 17 bases between. CDR3 sequence (DNA): TGTGCCAGCCGACCCCCACGGTCAGCGAACACTGAAGCTTTCTTT. This translates into CASRPPRSANTEAFF.

The rearrangement links TRBV5-4 to TRBJ1-2; the D gene is possibly TRBD1 (6 bases). Germline V CDR1 and CDR2: SGHNT, YYREEE (reference sequence). CDR3 length: 15 residues. Trimming removed 4 bases from V and 5 bases from J, with 18 bases in between. CDR3 DNA: TGTGCCAGCAGCCAGGGGTTGGGGGAATCATATGGCTACACCTTC. Amino acid sequence: CASSQGLGESYGYTF.

This chain uses TRBV7-2 with TRBJ1-2; D perhaps matches TRBD1 (5 bases). The CDR3 totals 15 residues. V dropped 5 bases and J dropped 4 bases, with 17 bases sitting between them. Germline CDR1 and CDR2: SGHTA and FQGNSA. CDR3 residues: CASSPDRHPVYGYTF. CDR3 DNA: TGTGCCAGCAGCCCAGACAGACATCCTGTCTATGGCTACACCTTC.

The chain employs TRBV4-1 and TRBJ1-4; D is unresolved. Germline CDR1 and CDR2: MGHRA and YSYEKL. This CDR3 has 16 residues. V shed 4 bases and J shed 3 bases, with 15 bases lying between them. Here the CDR3 reads CASSRRREEPNEKLFF. DNA of the CDR3: TGCGCCAGCAGCCGCCGAAGGGAGGAACCTAATGAAAAACTGTTTTTT.

V and J are TRBV5-1 and TRBJ1-6; maybe TRBD1 (6 bases). V lost 3 bases, J lost 3 bases, and 10 bases lay in between. This CDR3 spans 15 amino acids. In germline, CDR1 is SGHRS, CDR2 YFSETQ. The DNA of the CDR3 is TGCGCCAGCAGCTCCCGGACAGACTATAATTCACCCCTCCACTTT. This sequence encodes CASSSRTDYNSPLHF.

The rearrangement joins TRBV7-2 to TRBJ1-1, with 7 bases that match TRBD1. There are 14 residues in the CDR3. V was pared by 5 bases and J by 6 bases, with 9 bases of the junction left unmatched. Germline lookup yields CDR1 SGHTA and CDR2 FQGNSA. CDR3 sequence: CASSRMGQLSEAFF. In DNA form, the CDR3 reads TGTGCCAGCAGCCGCATGGGACAGCTATCTGAAGCTTTCTTT.